These 17 T cell receptor beta chains were sequenced from one sample in a study of blood T cell repertoires in COVID-19. Clones were sequenced by immunoSEQ multiplex PCR, and TCRdb holds only the in-frame ones, with some missing. The top ten clones hold 32% of a sample with about 14,000 clones, 84% of them seen once. Sequenced material: peripheral blood. These receptors were obtained from a man in his forties or fifties with active COVID-19.

The rearrangement links TRBV23-1 to TRBJ2-7; 11 nucleotides align to TRBD1. TRBV23-1 is labeled an ORF, and its function is uncertain. Trimming cost V 7 bases and J 6 bases; bases outside gene matches: 11. CDR3 length: 15 amino acids. This chain's CDR3 is CASNYYPGTGGEQYF. The CDR3 DNA reads as TGCGCCAGCAATTATTATCCCGGGACAGGGGGCGAGCAGTACTTC.

V is TRBV15 and J is TRBJ2-3; 11 nucleotides agree with TRBD2. V was pared by 1 base and J by 2 bases, with 2 bases of the junction left unmatched. CDR1 and CDR2 (germline): LNHNV, YYDKDF (reference sequence). This CDR3 spans 16 amino acids. The CDR3 loop reads CATSRVLAGDTDTQYF. The CDR3 nucleotides are TGTGCCACCAGCAGAGTACTAGCGGGAGACACAGATACGCAGTATTTT. Full variable domain (rest looked up from reference TRBV15 and TRBJ2-3): DAMVIQNPRYQVTQFGKPVTLSCSQTLNHNVMYWYQQKSSQAPKLLFHYYDKDFNNEADTPDNFQSRRPNTSFCFLDIRSPGLGDTAMYLCATSRVLAGDTDTQYFGPGTRLTVL.

V gene TRBV5-1 combines with J gene TRBJ1-2, with TRBD1 identical over 9 bases. From germline, CDR1 is SGHRS and CDR2 YFSETQ. The ends lost 4 bases at V and 3 bases at J; junction bases unmatched: 7. The CDR3 totals 15 residues. The CDR3 reads CASSADRGWDYGYTF. The CDR3 DNA follows: TGCGCCAGCAGCGCTGACAGGGGGTGGGACTATGGCTACACCTTC.

The genes are TRBV9 and TRBJ2-2, with 11 bases lining up with TRBD2. CDR1 and CDR2 from the germline V gene are SGDLS and YYNGEE. This CDR3 spans 17 amino acids. V was pared by 2 bases and J by 0 bases, with 3 bases of the junction left unmatched. CDR3 sequence reads: CASSVRLAGSNTGELFF. The CDR3 bases are TGTGCCAGCAGCGTCCGACTAGCGGGGTCGAACACCGGGGAGCTGTTTTTT.

This chain joins TRBV2 and TRBJ1-2, with D unclear. Trimming took 1 base from V and 0 from J, leaving 9 bases between them. Germline values: CDR1 SNHLY, CDR2 FYNNEI. The CDR3 sequence is 15 residues long. DNA of the CDR3: TGTGCCAGCAGTGAAGGGCCCCAGTCTAACTATGGCTACACCTTC. It codes for CASSEGPQSNYGYTF.

V usage is TRBV10-3 and J usage is TRBJ2-7; D gene uncertain. The germline V gene encodes CDR1 ENHRY and CDR2 SYGVKD. Trimming took off 3 bases at V and 6 bases at J, with 18 bases between the two ends. This CDR3 region has 15 residues. The CDR3 reads CAISDVDELGFEQYF. The CDR3 DNA follows: TGTGCCATCAGTGATGTTGACGAACTCGGGTTCGAGCAGTACTTC.

This chain uses TRBV3-1 (or the pseudogene TRBV3-2) with TRBJ2-7; TRBD2 matches at 8 bases. This CDR3 is built from 16 residues. With V trimmed by 4 bases and J by 5 bases, 13 bases remained unmatched. Germline V gene lookup returns CDR1 LGHDT and CDR2 YNNKEL (reference sequence). In DNA form, the CDR3 reads TGTGCCAGCAGCCTTACGCGGGCCGGGAGGGCCCACGAGCAGTACTTC. Translated: CASSLTRAGRAHEQYF.

The chain recombines TRBV4-2 with TRBJ2-1, with D tentatively TRBD2 (5 bases). From germline, CDR1 is LGHNA and CDR2 YNFKEQ. The CDR3 consists of 16 residues. The V end was cut by 0 bases, the J end by 7 bases, with 16 bases between. The CDR3: CASSQDPLAAWNEQFF. For the CDR3, the DNA is TGTGCCAGCAGCCAAGACCCCCTAGCAGCCTGGAATGAGCAGTTCTTC.

The J gene is TRBJ1-5, the V gene TRBV21-1; the table's D call, TRBD1, has no DNA check behind it. TRBV21-1 is assigned pseudogene status. This CDR3 is 17 amino acids long. CDR3 DNA sequence: TGTGCCAGCAGCAAATCCACAGGGTGTAGGAGCAATCAGCCCCAGCATTTT. Protein sequence: CASSKSTGCRSNQPQHF.

This clone appeared once. The J gene is TRBJ2-7, the V gene TRBV30; 11 positions agree with TRBD2. CDR1 and CDR2 from the germline V gene are GTSNPN and SVGIG (reference sequence). V lost 3 bases and J lost 5; bases outside the gene matches: 3. The CDR3 runs 13 residues. This chain's CDR3 is CAWRLAGANEQYF. The CDR3 DNA reads as TGTGCCTGGAGACTAGCGGGAGCGAACGAGCAGTACTTC.

The J gene is TRBJ1-5, the V gene TRBV19, with 9 nucleotides matching TRBD1. From germline, CDR1 is LNHDA and CDR2 SQIVND (reference sequence). Trimming at V came to 6 bases and at J to 1 base, leaving 1 base not matched to a gene. CDR3 length: 14 residues. CDR3 DNA sequence: TGTGCCAGTAGACAGGGGGCGAGCAATCAGCCCCAGCATTTT. It translates to CASRQGASNQPQHF.

V usage is TRBV7-6 and J usage is TRBJ2-7; tentative D call: TRBD2 (6 bases). Germline V gene data show CDR1 as SGHVS and CDR2 as FNYEAQ. The CDR3 is made up of 16 amino acids. The germline V and J ends were trimmed by 5 bases and 0 bases, with 17 bases remaining between them. The CDR3 loop is CASSPQSSENSYEQYF. DNA for the CDR3: TGTGCCAGCAGCCCTCAGTCTAGCGAAAACTCCTACGAGCAGTACTTC.

This clone has only a few counts. J is TRBJ2-3 and V is TRBV24-1; TRBD2 agrees at 7 bases. Trimming removed 3 bases from V and 1 base from J; junction bases left unmatched: 6. The CDR3 is 16 residues long. CDR1 is KGHDR and CDR2 is SFDVKD in the germline V gene. The CDR3, as DNA: TGTGCCACCAGTGATACTAGCGTCACGGGCACAGATACGCAGTATTTT. Protein sequence: CATSDTSVTGTDTQYF.

The rearrangement links TRBV29-1 to TRBJ1-4; the match to TRBD1 covers 8 bases. There are 12 residues in the CDR3. Germline V gene sequence: CDR1 SQVTM, CDR2 ANQGSEA. The V segment lost 4 bases and the J segment 10 bases; nucleotides outside the gene matches: 5. CDR3 protein: CSVAGGFGKLFF. The CDR3 DNA is TGCAGCGTTGCAGGGGGCTTCGGAAAACTGTTTTTT. Full variable domain (rest looked up from reference TRBV29-1 and TRBJ1-4): SAVISQKPSRDICQRGTSLTIQCQVDSQVTMMFWYRQQPGQSLTLIATANQGSEATYESGFVIDKFPISRPNLTFSTLTVSNMSPEDSSIYLCSVAGGFGKLFFGSGTQLSVL.

The chain uses TRBV7-9 and TRBJ1-2, with a possible D match to TRBD1 (5 bases). From germline, CDR1 is SEHNR and CDR2 FQNEAQ (reference sequence). V lost 5 bases, J lost 4 bases, and 8 bases lay in between. The CDR3 loop spans 12 amino acids. CDR3 sequence reads: CASSPGPYGYTF. The CDR3 nucleotides read TGTGCCAGCAGCCCAGGGCCCTATGGCTACACCTTC.

This chain uses TRBV2 with TRBJ1-1; D is uncertain. Trimming took off 9 bases at V and 1 base at J, with 6 bases between the two ends. This CDR3 has 11 residues. CDR1 and CDR2 from the germline V gene are SNHLY and FYNNEI. Here the CDR3 DNA reads TGTGCCAGGGGAGGGAACACTGAAGCTTTCTTT. It translates to CARGGNTEAFF.

The V call is TRBV27, the J call TRBJ2-1; possibly TRBD2 for D (6 bases). In germline, CDR1 is MNHEY, CDR2 SMNVEV (reference sequence). This CDR3 is 14 amino acids long. With 5 bases removed from V and 4 bases from J, the gap between germline ends came to 12 bases. The CDR3 bases are TGTGCCAGCAGTCAGGGACTGAATTACAATGAGCAGTTCTTC. Translated: CASSQGLNYNEQFF.